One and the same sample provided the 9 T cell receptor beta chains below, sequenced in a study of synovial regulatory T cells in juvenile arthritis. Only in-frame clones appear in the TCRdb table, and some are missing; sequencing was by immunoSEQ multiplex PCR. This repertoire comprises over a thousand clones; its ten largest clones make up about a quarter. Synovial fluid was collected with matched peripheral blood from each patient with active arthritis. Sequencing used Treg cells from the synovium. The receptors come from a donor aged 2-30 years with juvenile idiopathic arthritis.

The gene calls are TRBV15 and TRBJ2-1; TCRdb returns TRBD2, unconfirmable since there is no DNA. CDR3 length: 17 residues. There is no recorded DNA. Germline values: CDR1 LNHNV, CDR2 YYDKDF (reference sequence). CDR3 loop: CATSREYGTSFYNEQFF. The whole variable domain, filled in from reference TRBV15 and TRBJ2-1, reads DAMVIQNPRYQVTQFGKPVTLSCSQTLNHNVMYWYQQKSSQAPKLLFHYYDKDFNNEADTPDNFQSRRPNTSFCFLDIRSPGLGDTAMYLCATSREYGTSFYNEQFFGPGTRLTVL.

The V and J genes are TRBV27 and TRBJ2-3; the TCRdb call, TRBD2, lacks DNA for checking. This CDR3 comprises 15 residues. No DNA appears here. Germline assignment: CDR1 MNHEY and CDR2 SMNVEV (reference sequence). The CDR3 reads CASSWSAVSTDTQYF.

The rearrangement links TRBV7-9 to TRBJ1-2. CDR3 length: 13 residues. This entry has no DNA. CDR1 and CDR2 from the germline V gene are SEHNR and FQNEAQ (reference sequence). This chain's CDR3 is CASSRGLNYGYTF.

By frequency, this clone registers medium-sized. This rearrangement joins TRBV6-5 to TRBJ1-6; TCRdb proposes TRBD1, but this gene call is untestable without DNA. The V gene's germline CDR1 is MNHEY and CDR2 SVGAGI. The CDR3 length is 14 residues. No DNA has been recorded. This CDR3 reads CASSSRGRRVPLHF.

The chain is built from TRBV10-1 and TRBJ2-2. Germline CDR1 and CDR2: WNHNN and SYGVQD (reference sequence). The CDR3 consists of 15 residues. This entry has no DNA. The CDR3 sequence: CASSEEGARGRGAVF.

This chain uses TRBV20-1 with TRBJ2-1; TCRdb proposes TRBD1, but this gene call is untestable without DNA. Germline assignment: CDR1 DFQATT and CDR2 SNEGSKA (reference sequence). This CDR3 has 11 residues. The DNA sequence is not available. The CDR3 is CSAGPLMEQFF.

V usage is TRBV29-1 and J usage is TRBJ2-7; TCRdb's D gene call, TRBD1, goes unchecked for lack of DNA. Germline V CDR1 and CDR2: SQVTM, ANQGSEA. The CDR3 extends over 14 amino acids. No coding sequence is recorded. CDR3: CSVLGQGRMYEQYF.

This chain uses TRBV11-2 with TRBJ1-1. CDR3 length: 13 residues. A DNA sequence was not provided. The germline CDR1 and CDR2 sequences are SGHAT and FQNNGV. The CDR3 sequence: CASSLGVGARAFF.

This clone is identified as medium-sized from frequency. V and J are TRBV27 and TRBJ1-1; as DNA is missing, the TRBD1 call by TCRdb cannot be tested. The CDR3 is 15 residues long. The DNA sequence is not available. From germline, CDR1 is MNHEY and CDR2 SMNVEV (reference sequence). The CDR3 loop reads CASSFWGLGVTEAFF.